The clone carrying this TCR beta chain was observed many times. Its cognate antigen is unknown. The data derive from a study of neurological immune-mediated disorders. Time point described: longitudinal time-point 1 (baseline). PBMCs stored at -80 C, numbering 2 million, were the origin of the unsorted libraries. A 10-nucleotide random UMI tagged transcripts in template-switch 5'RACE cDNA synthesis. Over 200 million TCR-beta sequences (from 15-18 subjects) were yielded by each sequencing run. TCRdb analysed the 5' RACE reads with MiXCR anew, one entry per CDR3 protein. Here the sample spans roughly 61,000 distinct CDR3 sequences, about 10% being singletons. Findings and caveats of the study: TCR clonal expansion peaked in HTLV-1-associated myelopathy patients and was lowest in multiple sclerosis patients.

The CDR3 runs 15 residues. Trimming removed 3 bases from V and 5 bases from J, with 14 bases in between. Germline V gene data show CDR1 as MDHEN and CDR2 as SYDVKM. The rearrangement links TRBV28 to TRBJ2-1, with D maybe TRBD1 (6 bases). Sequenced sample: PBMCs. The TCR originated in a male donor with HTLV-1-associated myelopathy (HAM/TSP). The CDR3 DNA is TGTGCCAGCAGTTTCTTAAGGGCAGGGGACAATGAGCAGTTCTTC. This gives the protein CASSFLRAGDNEQFF.